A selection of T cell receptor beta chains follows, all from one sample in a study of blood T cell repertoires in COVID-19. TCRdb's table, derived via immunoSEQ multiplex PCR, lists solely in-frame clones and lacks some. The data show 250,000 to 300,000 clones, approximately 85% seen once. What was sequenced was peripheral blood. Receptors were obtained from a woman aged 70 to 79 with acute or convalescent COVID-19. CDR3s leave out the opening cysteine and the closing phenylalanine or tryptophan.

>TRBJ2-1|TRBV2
ASSLGRRGHEQF
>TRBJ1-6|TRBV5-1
ASSLDVTGYNSPLH
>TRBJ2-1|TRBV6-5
ASILEGVNNEQF
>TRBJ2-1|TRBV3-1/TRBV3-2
ASSPLRGNEQF
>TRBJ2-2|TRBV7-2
ASRPTGTEYTGELF
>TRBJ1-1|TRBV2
ATSRDRVAEAF
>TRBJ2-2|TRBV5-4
ASSPTPGLANTGELF
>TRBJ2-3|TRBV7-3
ASSSDFSTDTQY
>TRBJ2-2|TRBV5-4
ASSSGQGGPGELF
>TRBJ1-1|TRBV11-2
ASSSTGGWTEAF
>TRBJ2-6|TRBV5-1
ASSWSAAGANVLT
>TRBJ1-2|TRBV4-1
ASSQDFGQGKYLGYT